The 15 T cell receptor beta chains below come from one sample, sequenced in a study of blood T cells in healthy people across ages. A second PCR, run for about 7 to 11 cycles, used a sample-barcoded 5' primer plus a J-beta primer mix. Each CDR3 protein gets one entry after TCRdb re-called the 5' RACE reads with MiXCR. Of 450,000 to 700,000 distinct CDR3 sequences in the sample, approximately 27% are singletons; the top ten hold less than 20%. The sequencing sample was made of blood. The receptors stem from a woman aged 70-85 years in good health.

The chain carries TRBV27 and TRBJ1-4; D is unclear. V lost 0 bases and J lost 6, with 11 bases in between. Germline CDR1 MNHEY, CDR2 SMNVEV (reference sequence). The CDR3 spans 15 residues. The CDR3 sequence is CASSLSAGLDEKLFF. For the CDR3, the DNA is TGTGCCAGCAGTTTATCGGCGGGGTTGGATGAAAAACTGTTTTTT.

The chain combines TRBV4-3 with TRBJ1-2, with D uncertain. Germline loops: CDR1 LGHNA, CDR2 YSLEER. V lost 1 base and J 6 bases, leaving 15 bases between the germline ends. This CDR3 is built from 15 residues. The CDR3 region is CASSQVPSLMNGYTF. Here the CDR3 DNA reads TGCGCCAGCAGCCAAGTACCCAGCCTGATGAATGGCTACACCTTC.

The chain recombines TRBV7-2 with TRBJ2-5, with D possibly matching TRBD1 (5 bases). Deletions cut 4 bases from V and 4 bases from J, with 16 bases between. The CDR3 consists of 15 residues. CDR1 SGHTA and CDR2 FQGNSA come from the germline V gene. For the CDR3, the DNA is TGTGCCAGCAGCTCCCCGGCAGGGTCAAGAGAGACCCAGTACTTC. Translated, it gives CASSSPAGSRETQYF.

This clonotype was detected only once. V usage is TRBV3-1 and J usage is TRBJ2-7; TRBD2 aligns across 12 bases. After removal of 3 bases from V and 2 bases from J, the junction contained 2 bases not matched to a gene. The CDR3 covers 15 residues. Germline-derived CDR1 and CDR2 are LGHDT and YNNKEL (reference sequence). CDR3 bases: TGTGCCAGCAGCCAGACTAGCGGGAGAACCTACGAGCAGTACTTC. Translating it yields CASSQTSGRTYEQYF.

The V and J genes are TRBV3-1 and TRBJ1-3; 8 nucleotides match TRBD1. This CDR3 is built from 13 residues. Unmatched junction bases numbered 2, after V lost 4 bases and J lost 6 bases. Germline loops: CDR1 LGHDT, CDR2 YNNKEL (reference sequence). CDR3 in amino acids: CASSPGQANTIYF. As DNA, the CDR3 is TGTGCCAGCAGCCCGGGACAGGCAAACACCATATATTTT. Filled out from reference TRBV3-1 and TRBJ1-3, the complete variable domain reads DTAVSQTPKYLVTQMGNDKSIKCEQNLGHDTMYWYKQDSKKFLKIMFSYNNKELIINETVPNRFSPKSPDKAHLNLHINSLELGDSAVYFCASSPGQANTIYFGEGSWLTVV.

This chain links TRBV5-5 with TRBJ2-1; tentatively, D is TRBD1 or TRBD2 (6 bases each). The J call is uncertain, as TRBJ2-7 better fits the DNA end. CDR1 SGHKS and CDR2 YYEKEE come from the germline V gene (reference sequence). The CDR3 extends over 15 amino acids. The CDR3 nucleotides are TGTGCCAGCAGCTTGAAGGGGGGCTCACTCTACGAGCAGTACTTC. It codes for CASSLKGGSLYEQYF.

The chain employs TRBV20-1 and TRBJ2-1, with a possible D match to TRBD2 (6 bases). The CDR3 is 16 amino acids. V lost 6 bases and J 0 bases, leaving 18 bases between the germline ends. Germline V gene lookup returns CDR1 DFQATT and CDR2 SNEGSKA (reference sequence). CDR3: CSALEGELSSYNEQFF. CDR3 coding DNA: TGCAGTGCATTGGAGGGAGAGTTGAGCTCCTACAATGAGCAGTTCTTC.

The CDR3 bases are TGCAGCGTTGATCGGACAGGGAGAGCTCCTCTAATAGCCAAAAACATTCAGTACTTC. It specifies CSVDRTGRAPLIAKNIQYF. J is TRBJ2-4 and V is TRBV29-1; 8 nucleotides align to TRBD1. The CDR3 spans 19 residues. J lost 0 bases, V lost 3 bases, and 16 bases had no gene match. CDR1 and CDR2 from the germline V gene are SQVTM and ANQGSEA.

The V call is TRBV7-9, the J call TRBJ2-2; 9 nucleotides match TRBD1. The germline V gene has CDR1 SEHNR and CDR2 FQNEAQ (reference sequence). J lost 2 bases, V lost 5 bases, and 9 bases had no gene match. The CDR3 is 17 residues long. CDR3 DNA: TGTGCCAGCAGCCTAGGGGACAGGGCTTTCAACACCGGGGAGCTGTTTTTT. This encodes CASSLGDRAFNTGELFF.

This clonotype was counted between two and nine times. The genes are TRBV25-1 and TRBJ1-2; 9 bases fit TRBD1. The V segment lost 2 bases and the J segment 3 bases; nucleotides outside the gene matches: 7. Per germline, CDR1 MGHDK and CDR2 SYGVNS. This CDR3 contains 16 residues. The CDR3: CASSEPGTGTYYGYTF. CDR3 nucleotide sequence: TGTGCCAGCAGTGAACCCGGGACAGGGACTTACTATGGCTACACCTTC.

This clonotype was found a few times. The V call is TRBV6-5, the J call TRBJ2-5, with TRBD1 matching over 7 bases. CDR1 and CDR2 (germline): MNHEY, SVGAGI. Losses at the gene ends were 6 bases for V and 6 bases for J; bases not matched to a gene: 4. The CDR3 spans 12 residues. CDR3 nucleotides: TGTGCCAGCAGGGGGACAGCTCAGACCCAGTACTTC. It is translated as CASRGTAQTQYF.

The chain carries TRBV20-1 and TRBJ1-5; a possible D gene is TRBD1 (6 bases). CDR3 size: 14 residues. From germline, CDR1 is DFQATT and CDR2 SNEGSKA (reference sequence). V gave up 6 bases and J gave up 4 bases, with 16 bases separating them. The CDR3 loop is CSAKGHFGNQPQHF. The CDR3 region has the DNA TGCAGTGCGAAGGGACACTTCGGTAATCAGCCCCAGCATTTT.

CDR3 nucleotides: TGTGCCAGCCGAGGAGCGGCGGAACAGACCCAGTACTTC. Translated: CASRGAAEQTQYF. The chain has TRBV27 and TRBJ2-5, with a possible D match to TRBD2 (5 bases). The CDR3 extends over 13 amino acids. CDR1 MNHEY and CDR2 SMNVEV come from the germline V gene (reference sequence). V shed 8 bases and J shed 6 bases, with 16 bases lying between them.

The chain employs TRBV5-1 and TRBJ1-1; D not certain. Germline-derived CDR1 and CDR2 are SGHRS and YFSETQ. Trimming stripped 5 bases from V and 1 base from J, with 9 bases between. The CDR3 extends over 13 amino acids. The CDR3 DNA is TGCGCCAGCAGGAGCGGGCAGAACACTGAAGCTTTCTTT. Amino acids: CASRSGQNTEAFF.

The genes are TRBV7-8 and TRBJ1-4; no reliable D call. The CDR3 extends over 16 amino acids. Germline-derived CDR1 and CDR2 are SGHVS and FQNEAQ. V dropped 3 bases and J dropped 7 bases, with 18 bases sitting between them. The CDR3 DNA reads as TGTGCCAGCAGCTTTAACTCCGGGTTTCGGGGTGAAAAACTGTTTTTT. This sequence encodes CASSFNSGFRGEKLFF.